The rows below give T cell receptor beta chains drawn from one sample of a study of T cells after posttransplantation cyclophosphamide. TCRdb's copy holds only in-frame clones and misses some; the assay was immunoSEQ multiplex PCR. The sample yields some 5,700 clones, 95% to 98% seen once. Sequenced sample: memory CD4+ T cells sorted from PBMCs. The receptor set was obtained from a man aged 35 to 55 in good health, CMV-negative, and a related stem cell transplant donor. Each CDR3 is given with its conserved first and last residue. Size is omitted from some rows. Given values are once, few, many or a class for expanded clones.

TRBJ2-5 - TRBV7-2 CASSLADNIETQYF
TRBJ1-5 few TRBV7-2 CASSLAQGGFGTQHF
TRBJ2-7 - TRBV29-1 CSVGHGDYEQYF
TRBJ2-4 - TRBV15 CATSRDRTKNIQYF
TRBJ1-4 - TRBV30 CALTGVGEKLFF
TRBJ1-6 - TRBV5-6 CASSRRDRASPLHF
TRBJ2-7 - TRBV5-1 CASSLGLAGGLSYEQYF
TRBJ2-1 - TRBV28 CASSPMSGGSSYNEQFF
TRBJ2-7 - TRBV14 CASSPREGAGGLYEQYF
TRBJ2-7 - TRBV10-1 CASSDVGGGEQYF
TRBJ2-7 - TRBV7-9 CAWDRPGYEQYF
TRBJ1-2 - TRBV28 CASSLVGAGSYGYTF
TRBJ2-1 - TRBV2 CASTPNSYNEQFF
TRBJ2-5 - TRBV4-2 CASSQAEAQETQYF
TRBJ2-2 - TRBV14 CASSLSIAGAGELFF
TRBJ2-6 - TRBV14 CASSRLWTSSSGANVLTF
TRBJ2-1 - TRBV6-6 CASSKGLSYNEQFF